This TCR beta chain was recorded in a study of glioma-infiltrating T cells after dendritic cell vaccination. Across the whole study: Dendritic cell vaccination trial patients had either newly diagnosed or recurrent glioblastoma.

A remark on this clone: Its antigen is currently unknown.

Germline V gene lookup returns CDR1 LGHNA and CDR2 YSLEER. CDR3 length equals 17 residues. Losses at the gene ends were 0 bases for V and 4 bases for J; bases not matched to a gene: 7. Repertoires were generated with immunoSEQ multiplex PCR, while TCRdb's copy carries only in-frame clones and drops some. This sample has 85,000 to 110,000 clones, with about four fifths found just once. General study results and limits: No direct clonality-survival link was found; a diverse polyclonal response may matter.

This clonotype originated in a human donor with glioblastoma. The chain combines TRBV4-3 with TRBJ2-1; TRBD2 agrees at 9 bases. The sample consisted of blood, taken before dendritic cell vaccination. CDR3 sequence reads: CASSQDRGGGDYNEQFF. The CDR3 region has the DNA TGCGCCAGCAGCCAAGATCGAGGCGGGGGGGATTACAATGAGCAGTTCTTC.